The 31 T cell receptor beta chains in this list originate from one sample, sequenced in a study of control samples from healthy donors and cancer patients. The assay was immunoSEQ multiplex PCR, and TCRdb's table has in-frame clones only and misses some. Counted here are about 160,000 clones, 96% occurring once; the ten biggest clones make up approximately 1%. The sequenced material came from blood. Source of these receptors: a woman younger than 45 in good health.

This clone was observed a handful of times. The chain combines TRBV30 with TRBJ1-1, with D uncertain. The CDR3 spans 13 residues. The V end was cut by 0 bases, the J end by 0 bases, with 5 bases between. The germline gives CDR1 GTSNPN, CDR2 SVGIG (reference sequence). In DNA form, the CDR3 reads TGTGCCTGGAGTGTTCAGTTGAACACTGAAGCTTTCTTT. Its translation: CAWSVQLNTEAFF.

The chain is built from TRBV4-2 and TRBJ2-4, with 7 bases fitting TRBD2. CDR3 length equals 16 residues. Germline assignment: CDR1 LGHNA and CDR2 YNFKEQ. V dropped 1 base and J dropped 6; count of bases not matched to a gene: 9. CDR3 coding DNA: TGTGCCAGCAGCCAAGCAGGAGGGAGGGGTGGAAACATTCAGTACTTC. Translation gives CASSQAGGRGGNIQYF.

The sample holds one count of this clone. CDR3 bases: TGTGCCAGCAGCTTAGACAGGGCTGACGAGCAGTACTTC. Protein sequence: CASSLDRADEQYF. The V call is TRBV11-2, the J call TRBJ2-7; TRBD1 might be the D (5 bases). Trimming took off 0 bases at V and 5 bases at J, with 8 bases between the two ends. Germline V lookup: CDR1 SGHAT, CDR2 FQNNGV. The CDR3 spans 13 residues.

The CDR3 sequence is CASSLAPARLADRSYEQYF. CDR3 DNA sequence: TGTGCCAGCAGCTTAGCCCCCGCCCGACTAGCAGATAGGTCCTACGAGCAGTACTTC. The chain combines TRBV11-2 with TRBJ2-7; 7 bases are shared with TRBD2. The CDR3 is 19 residues long. Per germline, CDR1 SGHAT and CDR2 FQNNGV. The J segment lost 1 base and the V segment lost 1 base, leaving 16 bases of the junction unmatched.

This chain links TRBV30 with TRBJ2-3; no clear D. V lost 3 bases and J lost 4, with 5 bases in between. CDR1 GTSNPN and CDR2 SVGIG come from the germline V gene (reference sequence). This CDR3 is 11 amino acids long. The CDR3 nucleotides read TGTGCCTGGAGCATAGCAGATACGCAGTATTTT. It translates to CAWSIADTQYF.

This chain connects TRBV5-4 to TRBJ2-3; no definite D call. This CDR3 region has 13 residues. Trimming stripped 3 bases from V and 5 bases from J, with 10 bases between. Germline CDR1 reads SGHNT; CDR2 reads YYREEE (reference sequence). For the CDR3, the DNA is TGTGCCAGCAGCTCCCCTCCAAGAGATACGCAGTATTTT. Amino acid sequence: CASSSPPRDTQYF.

The chain joins TRBV3-1 (or the pseudogene TRBV3-2) to TRBJ2-3; TRBD1 matches at 7 bases. The germline CDR1 and CDR2 sequences are LGHDT and YNNKEL (reference sequence). This CDR3 contains 13 residues. The trim removed 5 bases at V and 4 bases at J, leaving 3 bases unmatched. This CDR3 reads CASSRQGPDTQYF. In nucleotides, the CDR3 is TGTGCCAGCAGCAGACAGGGACCAGATACGCAGTATTTT.

The chain combines TRBV7-2 with TRBJ1-5, with D maybe TRBD1 (6 bases). The CDR3 is made up of 16 amino acids. Germline V gene lookup returns CDR1 SGHTA and CDR2 FQGNSA. V lost 5 bases to trimming and J lost 9 bases, with 23 bases between them. The CDR3 nucleotides read TGTGCCAGCAGCCCCCGCATGATGGGGGGCGGAGGGCCCCAGCATTTT. Translation gives CASSPRMMGGGGPQHF.

In its sample, this clone was seen once. V is TRBV4-1 and J is TRBJ2-3; the D gene is possibly TRBD2 (5 bases). Per germline, CDR1 MGHRA and CDR2 YSYEKL. Between the trimmed V and J ends, which lost 1 base and 2 bases, there was a span of 16 bases. This CDR3 has 17 residues. For the CDR3, the DNA is TGCGCCAGCAGCCAAGTTGGAGGTGAATTCTCCACAGATACGCAGTATTTT. Protein sequence: CASSQVGGEFSTDTQYF.

This chain uses TRBV6-5 with TRBJ1-5; D unclear. Germline V gives CDR1 MNHEY, CDR2 SVGAGI. Trimming removed 0 bases at V and 7 bases at J, with 13 bases between. CDR3 length: 15 residues. The CDR3 DNA is TGTGCCAGCAGTTACTCGTATAGGCTGGAGCAGCCCCAGCATTTT. This encodes CASSYSYRLEQPQHF.

This clone was observed once. The chain carries TRBV4-1 and TRBJ1-1; a weak D match, TRBD1 (6 bases). Germline loops: CDR1 MGHRA, CDR2 YSYEKL. The CDR3 loop spans 16 amino acids. Trimming took 3 bases from V and 6 from J, leaving 20 bases between them. The CDR3 here is CASSQHKRTEVPEAFF. The CDR3 nucleotides read TGCGCCAGCAGCCAGCACAAAAGGACAGAAGTCCCTGAAGCTTTCTTT.

This sequence joins TRBV14 and TRBJ2-7; 8 nucleotides align to TRBD2. The CDR3 runs 15 residues. With 6 bases clipped from V and 3 bases from J, the junction kept 10 bases outside the gene matches. Looked up from germline, CDR1 is SGHDN and CDR2 is FVKESK. DNA of the CDR3: TGTGCCAGCAGTTTCATTAGCGGGGCGGGCTACGAGCAGTACTTC. Its protein product is CASSFISGAGYEQYF.

This clone was seen just once. The genes are TRBV6-1 and TRBJ1-6; a possible D gene is TRBD1 (6 bases). This CDR3 contains 14 residues. CDR1 MNHNS and CDR2 SASEGT come from the germline V gene. Trimming removed 2 bases at V and 14 bases at J, with 16 bases between. The CDR3 DNA sequence: TGTGCCAGCAGTGAACTTGGGGGCCGTCACGCCCTCCACTTT. Its translation: CASSELGGRHALHF.

The rearrangement uses TRBV2 and TRBJ2-2; D not certain. This CDR3 has 13 residues. Germline CDR1 reads SNHLY; CDR2 reads FYNNEI. Trimming stripped 8 bases from V and 2 bases from J, with 9 bases between. The CDR3 loop reads CASLKRNTGELFF. The CDR3 region has the DNA TGTGCCAGCTTAAAGAGAAACACCGGGGAGCTGTTTTTT.

This clone appeared a single time. V and J are TRBV29-1 and TRBJ2-5; D unresolved. V was pared by 3 bases and J by 5 bases, with 4 bases between. The CDR3 length is 10 residues. Germline CDR1 SQVTM, CDR2 ANQGSEA. The CDR3 nucleotides read TGCAGCGTTGAGGAGGAGACCCAGTACTTC. Translated: CSVEEETQYF.

This sequence joins TRBV3-1 (or the pseudogene TRBV3-2) and TRBJ2-3, with D hard to call. This CDR3 has 13 residues. Per the germline V gene, CDR1 is LGHDT and CDR2 is YNNKEL (reference sequence). Trimming took off 1 base at V and 4 bases at J, with 6 bases between the two ends. Written as DNA, the CDR3 is TGTGCCAGCAGCCAAGCATTGGCAGATACGCAGTATTTT. Translating it yields CASSQALADTQYF.

V is TRBV7-9 and J is TRBJ2-5, with TRBD2 matching 9 bases. CDR1 and CDR2 (germline): SEHNR, FQNEAQ (reference sequence). CDR3 length: 15 amino acids. V lost 7 bases to trimming and J lost 4 bases; unmatched junction nucleotides: 10. The CDR3 bases are TGTGCCAGCACCGACCTTAGCGGGAGCGGAGAGACCCAGTACTTC. This gives the protein CASTDLSGSGETQYF.

The chain has TRBV5-1 and TRBJ1-1; 10 bases align to TRBD1. V dropped 4 bases and J dropped 0; count of bases not matched to a gene: 3. The CDR3 is made up of 15 amino acids. The germline V gene encodes CDR1 SGHRS and CDR2 YFSETQ. CDR3 sequence (DNA): TGCGCCAGCAGCCCGGGACAGGGGATGAACACTGAAGCTTTCTTT. It yields the protein CASSPGQGMNTEAFF.

Points on this clone: This sample also contains other DNA sequences that code for the same CDR3. The chain links TRBV5-6 to TRBJ2-1; possibly TRBD1 for D (6 bases). Trimming removed 1 base from V and 10 bases from J, with 9 bases in between. This CDR3 contains 12 residues. Germline V lookup: CDR1 SGHDT, CDR2 YYEEEE. The CDR3 sequence: CASSLQGNEQFF. DNA of the CDR3: TGTGCCAGCAGCTTGCAGGGGAACGAGCAGTTCTTC.

V gene TRBV3-1 (or the pseudogene TRBV3-2) combines with J gene TRBJ1-5, with TRBD1 identical over 10 bases. Germline assignment: CDR1 LGHDT and CDR2 YNNKEL (reference sequence). This CDR3 has 18 residues. The ends lost 2 bases at V and 7 bases at J; junction bases unmatched: 14. CDR3 amino acids: CASSQSEPDRGLFQPQHF. The CDR3 coding sequence is TGTGCCAGCAGCCAATCCGAACCTGACAGGGGGCTGTTCCAGCCCCAGCATTTT.

The chain couples TRBV5-1 to TRBJ2-3, with 13 bases aligning to TRBD2. The CDR3 length is 18 residues. V shed 4 bases, J shed 4 bases, and the junction held 12 bases outside the gene matches. CDR1 SGHRS and CDR2 YFSETQ come from the germline V gene. CDR3 loop: CASSLYSGTSGAADTQYF. The DNA of the CDR3 is TGCGCCAGCAGCCTTTACTCCGGGACTAGCGGGGCCGCAGATACGCAGTATTTT.

V and J are TRBV7-9 and TRBJ2-7; tentatively, D is TRBD1 (7 bases). V was cut by 5 bases and J by 5 bases, with 16 bases left in between. The CDR3 has 14 residues. Germline CDR1 SEHNR, CDR2 FQNEAQ (reference sequence). CDR3 amino acids: CASSPEGGTDEQYF. CDR3 coding DNA: TGTGCCAGCAGCCCGGAAGGAGGGACAGACGAGCAGTACTTC.

The chain joins TRBV2 to TRBJ2-6; TRBD2 might be the D (5 bases). There are 16 residues in the CDR3. CDR1 and CDR2 from the germline V gene are SNHLY and FYNNEI. The V end was cut by 7 bases, the J end by 1 base, with 14 bases between. The CDR3 loop is CASILAPGSGANVLTF. The CDR3 DNA sequence: TGTGCCAGCATCCTGGCCCCGGGGTCTGGGGCCAACGTCCTGACTTTC.

This chain's CDR3 is CASSYFGEANTGELFF. Here the CDR3 DNA reads TGTGCCAGCAGTTACTTCGGGGAGGCGAACACCGGGGAGCTGTTTTTT. This rearrangement joins TRBV6-5 to TRBJ2-2, with a weak D call TRBD2 (6 bases). Germline CDR1 MNHEY, CDR2 SVGAGI. Trimming left V 1 base short and J 0 bases short, with 9 bases between. The CDR3 runs 16 residues.

This chain connects TRBV6-5 to TRBJ2-7; perhaps TRBD2 as D (6 bases). CDR1 and CDR2 from the germline V gene are MNHEY and SVGAGI. CDR3 length equals 13 residues. Trimming stripped 2 bases from V and 7 bases from J, with 12 bases between. CDR3 sequence reads: CASSYLRDGEQYF. Here the CDR3 DNA reads TGTGCCAGCAGTTACCTGCGGGATGGGGAGCAGTACTTC.

This chain joins TRBV5-1 and TRBJ1-1; tentative D call: TRBD1 (6 bases). V shed 2 bases and J shed 6 bases, with 14 bases lying between them. The CDR3 extends over 14 amino acids. From germline, CDR1 is SGHRS and CDR2 YFSETQ. The CDR3 DNA reads TGCGCCAGCAGCTTTTGGGGGGGCTACGCTGAAGCTTTCTTT. Translating it yields CASSFWGGYAEAFF. Full variable domain (remainder filled in from reference TRBV5-1 and TRBJ1-1): KAGVTQTPRYLIKTRGQQVTLSCSPISGHRSVSWYQQTPGQGLQFLFEYFSETQRNKGNFPGRFSGRQFSNSRSEMNVSTLELGDSALYLCASSFWGGYAEAFFGQGTRLTVV.

The chain combines TRBV28 with TRBJ1-2, with D maybe TRBD1 (5 bases). The CDR3 totals 15 residues. Germline CDR1 reads MDHEN; CDR2 reads SYDVKM. Deletions cut 2 bases from V and 4 bases from J, with 14 bases between. The CDR3: CASSLPWGRSYGYTF. DNA of the CDR3: TGTGCCAGCAGTTTACCCTGGGGCCGAAGCTATGGCTACACCTTC.

V gene TRBV7-2 combines with J gene TRBJ2-7, with D tentatively TRBD2 (6 bases). V lost 1 base and J 0 bases, leaving 10 bases between the germline ends. This CDR3 is 15 amino acids long. CDR1 SGHTA and CDR2 FQGNSA come from the germline V gene. The CDR3 DNA reads TGTGCCAGCAGCTTAGTTGGCGGGAACTCCTACGAGCAGTACTTC. The encoded protein is CASSLVGGNSYEQYF.

This rearrangement joins TRBV2 to TRBJ1-1; a possible D gene is TRBD1 (5 bases). Trimming shortened V by 4 bases and J by 0 bases, and 15 bases separated the two germline ends. Germline-derived CDR1 and CDR2 are SNHLY and FYNNEI. The CDR3 is made up of 16 amino acids. Written as DNA, the CDR3 is TGTGCCAGCAGTGGTGCAATACGACAGTTGAACACTGAAGCTTTCTTT. It specifies CASSGAIRQLNTEAFF.

The V gene is TRBV11-3, the J gene TRBJ1-1; tentative D call: TRBD1 (5 bases). The CDR3 has 15 amino acids. V was pared by 5 bases and J by 4 bases, with 17 bases between. Germline V gene lookup returns CDR1 SGHNT and CDR2 YENEEA. CDR3 coding DNA: TGTGCCAGCAGCCAAGAGGCCGGGGGAGGCACTGAAGCTTTCTTT. Residues: CASSQEAGGGTEAFF.

The chain uses TRBV18 and TRBJ2-4; possibly TRBD1 or TRBD2 for D (5 bases each). Trimming cost V 6 bases and J 7 bases, with 13 bases left between them. CDR1 and CDR2 from the germline V gene are KGHSH and LQKENI. The CDR3 has 13 amino acids. The CDR3 sequence is CASSGTKGNIQYF. DNA of the CDR3: TGTGCCAGCTCGGGGACCAAGGGGAACATTCAGTACTTC.